The rows below give T cell receptor beta chains drawn from one sample of a study of blood T cell repertoires in COVID-19. Measured with immunoSEQ multiplex PCR; TCRdb has only the in-frame clones, and not every one. The table shows tens of thousands of clones, with around 83% occurring only once. Input material: peripheral blood. The receptors originated from an elderly woman in a cohort sampled during active or convalescent COVID-19. CDR3s include the opening cysteine and the closing phenylalanine or tryptophan. A D gene is named only where the DNA matches it firmly. Size is stated for part of the rows, as once, few or many counts, or as a class when the clone is expanded.

V gene	clone size	J gene	D gene	CDR3 length	CDR3 protein	CDR3 DNA
TRBV5-1	NA	TRBJ2-3	TRBD2	14	CASSSGGSTDTQYF	TGCGCCAGCAGCTCCGGGGGGAGCACAGATACGCAGTATTTT
TRBV19	once	TRBJ2-5	TRBD2	16	CASSISLAGVAETQYF	TGTGCCAGTAGTATCTCGCTAGCGGGAGTCGCAGAGACCCAGTACTTC
TRBV24-1	few	TRBJ1-5	TRBD1	14	CATSDRQGNQPQHF	TGTGCCACCAGTGATCGACAGGGGAATCAGCCCCAGCATTTT
TRBV2	once	TRBJ2-2	TRBD1	15	CASRTGTGNTGELFF	TGTGCCAGCAGAACCGGGACAGGGAACACCGGGGAGCTGTTTTTT
TRBV18	once	TRBJ1-3	TRBD1	17	CASSPPTGTANGNTIYF	TGTGCCAGCTCACCGCCGACCGGGACAGCAAATGGAAACACCATATATTTT
TRBV11-2	NA	TRBJ1-6	NA	14	CASSLSPGYSPLHF	TGTGCCAGCAGCTTAAGTCCCGGGTATTCACCCCTCCACTTT
TRBV7-9	once	TRBJ2-3	TRBD1	18	CASSLGTGGFESTDTQYF	TGTGCCAGCAGCCTGGGGACAGGGGGATTCGAAAGCACAGATACGCAGTATTTT
TRBV30	once	TRBJ1-1	TRBD1	15	CARGQGTDKNTEAFF	TGTGCCCGGGGTCAAGGGACAGATAAGAACACTGAAGCTTTCTTT
TRBV9	NA	TRBJ2-5	NA	11	CASSSGKTQYF	TGTGCCAGCAGCTCAGGGAAGACCCAGTACTTC
TRBV4-1	NA	TRBJ2-7	TRBD1	16	CASSQVPGQPTYEQYF	TGCGCCAGCAGCCAAGTACCGGGACAGCCTACCTACGAGCAGTACTTC
TRBV7-8	NA	TRBJ2-3	NA	15	CASSARTASTDTQYF	TGTGCCAGCAGCGCACGGACAGCTAGCACAGATACGCAGTATTTT
TRBV7-6	NA	TRBJ2-3	TRBD1	17	CASSPRQGAGGTDTQYF	TGTGCCAGCAGCCCAAGACAGGGGGCGGGTGGCACAGATACGCAGTATTTT
TRBV5-4	NA	TRBJ2-3	TRBD2	16	CASSLDLGLAADTQYF	TGTGCCAGCAGCTTGGATCTGGGACTAGCGGCAGATACGCAGTATTTT
TRBV29-1	NA	TRBJ2-1	NA	14	CSVYRVPTVNEQFF	TGCAGCGTCTACCGGGTCCCGACGGTCAATGAGCAGTTCTTC
TRBV4-1	NA	TRBJ2-2	TRBD2	18	CASSQTHTSAWGTGELFF	TGCGCCAGCAGCCAAACCCATACTAGCGCCTGGGGCACCGGGGAGCTGTTTTTT
TRBV10-3	NA	TRBJ2-7	TRBD1	15	CATRFFGQASYEQYF	TGTGCCACCAGGTTTTTTGGACAGGCCTCCTACGAGCAGTACTTC
TRBV5-6	NA	TRBJ2-5	TRBD2	16	CASSLVGLGLQETQYF	TGTGCCAGCAGCTTAGTCGGACTAGGACTACAAGAGACCCAGTACTTC
TRBV9	NA	TRBJ1-3	TRBD1	15	CASSVDQGARNTIYF	TGTGCCAGCAGCGTAGATCAGGGGGCGAGAAACACCATATATTTT
TRBV28	NA	TRBJ1-2	TRBD1	13	CASSSQGARGYTF	TGTGCCAGCAGTTCGCAGGGGGCGAGGGGCTACACCTTC
TRBV30	NA	TRBJ2-5	TRBD2	15	CAWSLAGDPWETQYF	TGTGCCTGGAGTCTAGCGGGAGACCCGTGGGAGACCCAGTACTTC
TRBV18	once	TRBJ1-5	NA	15	CASRPTGLGNQPQHF	TGTGCCAGCCGACCGACAGGTCTCGGCAATCAGCCCCAGCATTTT
TRBV5-5	NA	TRBJ2-7	NA	13	CASSRAYGGEQYF	TGTGCCAGCAGCCGGGCATACGGGGGCGAGCAGTACTTC
TRBV2	NA	TRBJ1-2	NA	12	CASSDINYGYTF	TGTGCCAGCAGTGATATAAACTATGGCTACACCTTC
TRBV11-2	NA	TRBJ2-3	TRBD1	15	CASSRGQGGKDTQYF	TGTGCCAGCAGCCGGGGACAGGGTGGTAAAGATACGCAGTATTTT
TRBV7-3	NA	TRBJ2-1	TRBD2	16	CASSRTSGRSYNEQFF	TGTGCCAGCAGCCGGACTAGCGGGCGCTCCTACAATGAGCAGTTCTTC
TRBV7-2	few	TRBJ2-5	TRBD2	15	CASSVRGLSGETQYF	TGTGCCAGCAGCGTACGGGGACTAAGCGGGGAGACCCAGTACTTC
TRBV13	NA	TRBJ1-4	NA	15	CASSLTGKTNEKLFF	TGTGCCAGCAGCCTCACAGGGAAAACTAATGAAAAACTGTTTTTT
TRBV29-1	NA	TRBJ1-3	NA	11	CSVLTGNTIYF	TGCAGCGTCCTAACTGGAAACACCATATATTTT
TRBV4-1	NA	TRBJ1-2	NA	19	CASSPSQGPGTGFFGGYTF	TGCGCCAGCAGCCCAAGTCAGGGACCGGGGACTGGGTTTTTTGGTGGCTACACCTTC
TRBV10-3	NA	TRBJ1-2	TRBD1	18	CAASPLQAGTGPNYGYTF	TGTGCCGCCTCCCCCCTTCAGGCCGGGACAGGGCCTAACTATGGCTACACCTTC
TRBV2	NA	TRBJ2-7	TRBD2	15	CASSEGAGGGDEQYF	TGTGCCAGCAGTGAAGGTGCGGGGGGCGGCGACGAGCAGTACTTC
TRBV28	once	TRBJ1-2	TRBD1	17	CASSFAGQGGGGVGYTF	TGTGCCAGCAGTTTTGCCGGACAGGGGGGAGGAGGGGTTGGCTACACCTTC